This T cell receptor (beta chain) was found in a study of CD8+CD57+ T cells in acquired aplastic anemia. Turning to the study itself: When averaged, DNA from sorted CD4+ and CD8+ cells came to 3 to 3.5 ug.

Genomic DNA provided the template from which TCR beta VDJ and CDR3 profiles were obtained. TCRdb ran MiXCR on the reads and lists one entry per CDR3 protein. The sample has around 290,000 distinct CDR3 sequences, roughly 53% seen once. Notes on this clonotype: Its matching antigen is unknown.

By flow cytometry, patients selected for sequencing had shown an expansion of CD8+CD57+ cells. No patient had been given any therapy when blood was sampled. General study points: Patients and controls shared some 30 CD8+ CDR3 sequences. The CD8+ Simpson's diversity of patients and controls was not significantly different.

V dropped 4 bases and J dropped 2; count of bases not matched to a gene: 5. The CDR3 has 14 amino acids. CDR1 and CDR2 (germline): SGHRS, YFSETQ. The source of this sequence is a human donor with aplastic anemia. This chain uses TRBV5-1 with TRBJ2-7; TRBD1 matches at 8 bases. The material sequenced was sorted CD4+, CD8+, or CD8+CD57+ T cells (not recorded which) from PBMCs. CDR3 loop: CASSQQGVTYEQYF. The CDR3 DNA follows: TGCGCCAGCAGCCAACAGGGGGTTACCTACGAGCAGTACTTC.